The T cell receptor (beta chain) under discussion was sequenced for a study of shared clonotypes between healthy human individuals (dated by TCRdb to 2020 to 2021). With respect to the entire study: A couple of women and a few men aged 18 to 49 years were included in the cohort. Per donor, three plates each were used for CD4 naive and CD4 memory, two for CD8 naive, and one for CD8 memory. Blood TCR repertoires of roughly 5 healthy adults were deeply sequenced to estimate repertoire size and the extent of clonotype sharing between individuals. Libraries were prepared and TCR repertoires were sequenced by different laboratories using diverse techniques, in order to increase sequencing depth and limit assay-specific biases. Each donor's leukapheresis produced roughly between roughly 0.85 and 9.5 billion PBMCs.

The donors were healthy, HIV-negative adults who had no recently reported acute infections or vaccinations. Every donor was a Caucasian adult residing in Nashville, Tennessee, USA. CD4+ T cells were enriched through magnetic negative selection, after which naive cells were positively selected on CD45RA and the remaining negative fraction served as the memory subset. Blood was obtained by leukapheresis, after which PBMCs were separated by Ficoll-Histopaque density gradient centrifugation and cryopreserved in liquid nitrogen vapor phase. Purity and quantity of every magnetically sorted T cell population were checked by analytical flow cytometry. Genomic DNA was isolated from each sorted fraction and quantified by UV absorbance on a Nanodrop 2000c. The paper as a whole reports these results and caveats: Naive subsets generally had larger estimated clonotype richness than memory subsets. Clonotypes shared by all four sorted-subset donors showed higher generation probabilities than non-shared clonotypes. Roughly 5% of naive CD4, roughly 3.5% of naive CD8, 2.3% of memory CD4, and over 0.35% of memory CD8 clonotypes were shared across several donors. Based on pairwise subsampling, the degree of clonotype sharing among donors was expected to be affected by sequencing depth. The small number of donors limited the genetic and exposure-history diversity represented. Only blood was sampled, and tissue TCR repertoires likely differ from those in blood. Even with the large sequencing depth, rarefaction of the sorted-subset datasets indicated that sequencing was incomplete.

Using the deep immunoSEQ assay, TCR CDR3 regions were amplified from genomic DNA by multiplex PCR. For each cell subset, the extracted genomic DNA was distributed evenly across all wells of several immunoSEQ 96-well plates, and each plate served as one replicate. For sorted subsets, roughly 200 ng of genomic DNA, equivalent to 25,000 to 35,000 T cell genomes, went into each replicate PCR. Purified libraries were quantified with a Qubit 3.0 fluorometer, sized on a Bioanalyzer 2100, and re-quantified with the KAPA Library Quantification kit. Each immunoSEQ 96-well plate was sequenced on its own single-read 150-cycle Illumina NextSeq 550 flow cell. From the authors' description of their analysis: Because only junctional sequences without quality scores were contained in the immunoSEQ output, filtering matching that applied to full-length reads could not be performed. Sequences were annotated with PyIR, a Python wrapper for IgBLAST v1.9, using IMGT germline references to assign V/J genes and CDR3. Reads were filtered out if the reads had weak V/J assignments (E-value above 1e-6), no CDR3, stop codons, out-of-frame junctions, or ambiguous translated residues. V3J clonotypes were defined by identical inferred V gene, J gene, and CDR3 amino acid sequence. The percentage overlap between two repertoires was calculated by dividing the number of shared unique clonotypes by the size of the smaller repertoire. RTK rarefaction, the Chao1 estimator, and Recon v2.1 estimates of unobserved clonotypes were used to assess repertoire richness. OLGA was used to compute generation probabilities for all TCRbeta clonotypes that the gDNA method yielded from a few donors. Sourced from immuneACCESS, this table was stored by TCRdb with only in-frame sequences that have V and J called. A share of the clones is absent; for the studies checked, an unresolved V gene accounts for under half, and the remainder has no known explanation. The V and J calls and clone size were taken over from that table, and D and trimming were inferred from the DNA. The sample table lists fewer than 2.5 million clones, 93% of them with a count of one. The ten largest clones add up to around 0.37% of the sample.

A word on this clone: Its antigen specificity is not known. Per-base quality was not reported, and no clone a single base away is much larger than it.

CDR1 SGHNT and CDR2 YENEEA are derived from the germline V gene. The CDR3 contains 14 residues, cysteine and phenylalanine counted. The DNA shown is the 42-base CDR3, in frame from base 1. Trimming removed 5 bases from V and 5 bases from J; the gene matches leave 8 bases unexplained. The receptor's source is a man aged 18-30 years in good health. Some clones in this sample may be carry-over from other donors' samples. Sequencing was performed on naive CD4+ T cells from PBMCs. The cell subset or site label on this specimen signifies: CD45RA+ positively selected. This chain joins TRBV11-3 to TRBJ1-1, with 7 bases aligning to TRBD1. The DNA reads TGTGCCAGCAGCGGAGGGGGCGCATGGACTGAAGCTTTCTTT. The translation is CASSGGGAWTEAFF.